This T cell receptor (beta chain) was found in a study of T-cell reconstitution after alpha-beta-depleted transplantation in children. Broader study findings: At day 60, the high TCRbeta diversity found in some patients originated from recipient T cells and thymic progenitors that had survived. T-cell counts and diversity were attributed mostly to newly produced T cells one year after transplant. Several hundred graft clones that had expanded were reportedly the source of alpha-beta T cells about two months after transplant.

As regards this clonotype: The antigen is unknown.

Unmatched junction bases numbered 7, after V lost 0 bases and J lost 5 bases. The germline gives CDR1 DFQATT, CDR2 SNEGSKA (reference sequence). The CDR3 runs 16 residues. Construction of the TCRbeta library involved unique molecular identifiers. Using its own MiXCR run on the PCR reads, TCRdb lists one record per CDR3 protein. The sample has almost 250,000 distinct CDR3 sequences, about 25% seen once; the top ten hold roughly 2.7%. This receptor was identified in a girl aged 2-10 years with Fanconi anemia, due to receive a stem cell transplant. Sample: PBMCs, taken before TCRalphabeta/CD19-depleted stem cell transplant. The chain employs TRBV20-1 and TRBJ2-1; 10 bases align to TRBD2. The CDR3 here is CSARDPRTSGDNEQFF. The DNA of the CDR3 is TGCAGTGCTAGAGATCCCCGGACTAGCGGAGACAATGAGCAGTTCTTC.